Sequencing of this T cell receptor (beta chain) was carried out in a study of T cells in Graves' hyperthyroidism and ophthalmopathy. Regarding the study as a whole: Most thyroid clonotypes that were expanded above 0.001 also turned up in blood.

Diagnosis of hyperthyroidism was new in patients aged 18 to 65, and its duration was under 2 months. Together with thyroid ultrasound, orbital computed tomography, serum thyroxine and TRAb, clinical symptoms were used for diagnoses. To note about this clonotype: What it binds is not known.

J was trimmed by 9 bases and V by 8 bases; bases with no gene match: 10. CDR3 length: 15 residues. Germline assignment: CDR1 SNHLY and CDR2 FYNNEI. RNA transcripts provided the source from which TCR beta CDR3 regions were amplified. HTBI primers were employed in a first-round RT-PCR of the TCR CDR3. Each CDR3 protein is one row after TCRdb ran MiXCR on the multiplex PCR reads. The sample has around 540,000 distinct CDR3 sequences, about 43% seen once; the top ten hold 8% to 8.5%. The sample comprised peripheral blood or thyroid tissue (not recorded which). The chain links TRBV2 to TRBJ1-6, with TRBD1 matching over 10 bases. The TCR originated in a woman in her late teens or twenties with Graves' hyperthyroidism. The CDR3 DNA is TGTGCCAGCTTGTCCGGGACAGGGGCAGGTTCACCCCTCCACTTT. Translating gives CASLSGTGAGSPLHF.